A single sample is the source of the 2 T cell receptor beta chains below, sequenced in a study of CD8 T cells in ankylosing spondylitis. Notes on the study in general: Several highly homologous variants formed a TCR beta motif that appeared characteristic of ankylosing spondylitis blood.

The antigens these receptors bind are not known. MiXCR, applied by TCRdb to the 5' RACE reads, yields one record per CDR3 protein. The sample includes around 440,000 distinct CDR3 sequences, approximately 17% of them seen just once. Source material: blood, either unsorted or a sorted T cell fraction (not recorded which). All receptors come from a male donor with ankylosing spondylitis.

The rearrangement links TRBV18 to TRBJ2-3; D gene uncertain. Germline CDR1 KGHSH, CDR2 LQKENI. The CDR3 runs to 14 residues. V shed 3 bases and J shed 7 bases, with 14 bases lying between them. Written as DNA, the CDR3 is TGTGCCAGCTCACCGACTCTACAACAGAATACGCAGTATTTT. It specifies CASSPTLQQNTQYF.

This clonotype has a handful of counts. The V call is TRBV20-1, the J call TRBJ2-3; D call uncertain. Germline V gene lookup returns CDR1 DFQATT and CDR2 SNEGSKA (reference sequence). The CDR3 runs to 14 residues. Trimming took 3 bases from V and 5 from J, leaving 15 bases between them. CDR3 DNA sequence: TGCAGTGCTAGTCATCTAGTGGAGAGAGATACGCAGTATTTT. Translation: CSASHLVERDTQYF.